This passage covers 26 T cell receptor beta chains from one sample sequenced in a study of molecular identifiers for immune sequencing clone quantification. TCRdb re-called the PCR reads through MiXCR, storing one row per CDR3 protein. This table holds hundreds of thousands of distinct CDR3 sequences, 20% to 25% found once. Sequencing used naive CD8+ T cells from blood, with Jurkat cell RNA spiked in. Noted subset: FACS-sorted CD8+CD4-CCR7+CD45RA+ naive T cells. These receptor sequences come from a human donor in good health. Some libraries in this study had Jurkat cell RNA spiked in.

This clonotype was picked up one time. Given a much more abundant clone one base away, this may be a read error. The J gene is TRBJ2-2, the V gene TRBV19; TRBD1 aligns across 10 bases. This CDR3 spans 14 amino acids. Germline CDR1 reads LNHDA; CDR2 reads SQIVND (reference sequence). CDR3 sequence (DNA): TGTGCCGGTAGCTGGACAGGGGGGACCGGGGAGCTGTTTTTT. Translating gives CAGSWTGGTGELFF.

V usage is TRBV20-1 and J usage is TRBJ2-3; TRBD1 is a possible D gene (6 bases). The CDR3 has 17 residues. Germline loops: CDR1 DFQATT, CDR2 SNEGSKA (reference sequence). The germline V and J ends were trimmed by 0 bases and 2 bases, with 18 bases remaining between them. CDR3 sequence (DNA): TGCAGTGCTAGAGAAGACGACAGGAGCCTTTTCACAGATACGCAGTATTTT. Its translation: CSAREDDRSLFTDTQYF.

V usage is TRBV27 and J usage is TRBJ1-5; D remains ambiguous. The ends were cut back, 1 base at V and 3 bases at J, with 7 bases in the middle. Germline CDR1 MNHEY, CDR2 SMNVEV (reference sequence). The length of the CDR3 is 14 residues. For the CDR3, the DNA is TGTGCCAGCAGTTTATGGGGTCCCAATCAGCCCCAGCATTTT. This translates into CASSLWGPNQPQHF.

This clonotype was recorded at least ten times. This chain joins TRBV12-3 or TRBV12-4 and TRBJ1-5, with 9 nucleotides matching TRBD1. Unmatched junction bases numbered 7, after V lost 6 bases and J lost 4 bases. This CDR3 comprises 15 residues. CDR3 loop: CASSFSGQGNQPQHF. CDR3 DNA: TGTGCCAGCAGCTTCTCGGGACAGGGTAATCAGCCCCAGCATTTT.

This clonotype was detected ten times or more. This sequence joins TRBV20-1 and TRBJ2-1, with 7 bases lining up with TRBD2. Germline CDR1 reads DFQATT; CDR2 reads SNEGSKA (reference sequence). CDR3 length equals 14 residues. J lost 2 bases, V lost 3 bases, and 4 bases had no gene match. The CDR3 sequence: CSASRRGTYNEQFF. The CDR3 DNA reads TGCAGTGCTAGCCGGCGGGGGACCTACAATGAGCAGTTCTTC.

This clonotype occurred many times. This chain uses TRBV6-6 with TRBJ2-1; D may match TRBD1 or TRBD2 (5 bases each). The CDR3 consists of 16 residues. Trimming stripped 2 bases from V and 4 bases from J, with 15 bases between. Germline-derived CDR1 and CDR2 are MNHNY and SVGAGI (reference sequence). CDR3 protein: CASSYPQGEPYNEQFF. CDR3 sequence (DNA): TGTGCCAGCAGTTACCCGCAGGGAGAACCTTACAATGAGCAGTTCTTC.

This clonotype was detected many times. The J gene is TRBJ2-3, the V gene TRBV21-1; the table's D call TRBD1 went unverified against the DNA. TRBV21-1 is shown as a pseudogene. The CDR3 spans 19 residues. This chain's CDR3 is CASSKGNVEDRGDTDTQYF. DNA of the CDR3: TGTGCCAGCAGCAAAGGGAACGTCGAGGACAGGGGGGACACAGATACGCAGTATTTT.

The sample holds many counts of this clonotype. The rearrangement uses TRBV6-5 and TRBJ2-7; 7 bases line up with TRBD1. This CDR3 spans 13 amino acids. CDR1 and CDR2 (germline): MNHEY, SVGAGI. Trimming cost V 6 bases and J 0 bases; bases outside gene matches: 2. CDR3: CASRGDSSYEQYF. The CDR3 nucleotides read TGTGCCAGCAGGGGGGACAGCTCCTACGAGCAGTACTTC.

A remark on this clonotype: A much larger clonotype is one base distant, so this may be a read error. The J gene is TRBJ2-3, the V gene TRBV12-3 or TRBV12-4; D perhaps matches TRBD2 (6 bases). This CDR3 contains 14 residues. For the CDR3, the DNA is TGTGCCGGCAGTTTAGGGACTGCGTCAGATACGCAGTATTTT. Its protein product is CAGSLGTASDTQYF.

The J gene is TRBJ1-5, the V gene TRBV2, with TRBD1 matching over 8 bases. CDR1 SNHLY and CDR2 FYNNEI come from the germline V gene. This CDR3 is built from 14 residues. V was clipped by 8 bases and J by 5 bases; unmatched bases: 8. The CDR3 sequence: CASRDRSSYQPQHF. The CDR3 DNA is TGTGCCAGCCGGGACAGGAGCTCCTATCAGCCCCAGCATTTT.

The table lists this clonotype with many counts. J is TRBJ2-3 and V is TRBV24-1, with D maybe TRBD2 (6 bases). The V end was cut by 3 bases, the J end by 2 bases, with 11 bases between. From germline, CDR1 is KGHDR and CDR2 SFDVKD. The CDR3 is 15 amino acids. The CDR3 reads CATSDTGLSTDTQYF. CDR3 nucleotide sequence: TGTGCCACCAGTGATACGGGACTTTCCACAGATACGCAGTATTTT.

In its sample, this clonotype was seen many times. This chain uses TRBV15 with TRBJ2-2; possibly TRBD1 or TRBD2 for D (5 bases each). Germline-derived CDR1 and CDR2 are LNHNV and YYDKDF (reference sequence). The V gene lost 1 base and the J gene lost 5 bases, with 5 bases spanning the gap. The CDR3 consists of 13 residues. This chain's CDR3 is CATSRGGTGELFF. CDR3 bases: TGTGCCACCAGCAGAGGGGGGACCGGGGAGCTGTTTTTT.

At least ten counts were recorded for this clonotype. This rearrangement joins TRBV2 to TRBJ1-4; possible D gene TRBD1, 6 bases. V lost 8 bases and J lost 6, with 19 bases in between. Germline V gives CDR1 SNHLY, CDR2 FYNNEI. The CDR3 totals 15 residues. Written as DNA, the CDR3 is TGTGCCAGCCGGGAGGCGGGGGCTGAGGATGAAAAACTGTTTTTT. Its protein product is CASREAGAEDEKLFF.

Only a few counts were recorded for this clonotype. The chain links TRBV5-1 to TRBJ2-7; 7 positions match TRBD1. The germline gives CDR1 SGHRS, CDR2 YFSETQ. V lost 4 bases and J lost 2; bases outside the gene matches: 12. The CDR3 contains 16 residues. Here the CDR3 reads CASSTYRDSYTYEQYF. CDR3 DNA sequence: TGCGCCAGCAGCACATACCGGGACAGTTACACCTACGAGCAGTACTTC.

Turning to this clonotype: This sequence may be a read error, since a much larger clone differs from it by one base. The rearrangement uses TRBV7-9 and TRBJ1-2; 7 bases fit TRBD1. The CDR3 is made up of 15 amino acids. Germline V gene data show CDR1 as SEHNR and CDR2 as FQNEAQ (reference sequence). The CDR3 DNA reads as TGTGCCAGCAGCTTAAATTCAGGGACAGTATATGGCTACGCCTTC. Translating gives CASSLNSGTVYGYAF. Drawing the rest from reference TRBV7-9 and TRBJ1-2, the complete variable domain is DTGVSQNPRHKITKRGQNVTFRCDPISEHNRLYWYRQTLGQGPEFLTYFQNEAQLEKSRLLSDRFSAERPKGSFSTLEIQRTEQGDSAMYLCASSLNSGTVYGYAFGSGTRLTVV.

About this clonotype itself: A read error may be the cause here, since a much bigger clone is one base away. The rearrangement uses TRBV12-3 or TRBV12-4 and TRBJ2-7; D call uncertain. The CDR3 runs 16 residues. The chain's CDR3 is CTSSDLGLTSSYEQYF. CDR3 in DNA: TGTACCAGCAGTGACCTAGGGCTGACGTCCTCCTACGAGCAGTACTTC.

The rearrangement joins TRBV10-3 to TRBJ2-3, with D possibly being TRBD1 (6 bases). The CDR3 covers 15 residues. Trimming removed 4 bases at V and 0 bases at J, with 11 bases between. Germline V gives CDR1 ENHRY, CDR2 SYGVKD. The CDR3 DNA follows: TGTGCCATCAGTGCCGGACAGTCTAGCACAGATACGCAGTATTTT. Translating gives CAISAGQSSTDTQYF.

In its sample, this clonotype was seen once. The V gene is TRBV6-2 or TRBV6-3, the J gene TRBJ1-5, with TRBD1 identical over 7 bases. Germline V lookup: CDR1 MNHEY, CDR2 SVGEGT. The CDR3 is 19 amino acids. J gave up 0 bases and V 0 bases, and 11 bases lay outside the gene matches. The CDR3 loop reads CASSYSNRDSYYSNQPQHF. In nucleotides, the CDR3 is TGTGCCAGCAGTTACTCGAACCGGGACAGCTATTATAGCAATCAGCCCCAGCATTTT.

The sample holds a few counts of this clonotype. The J gene is TRBJ1-1, the V gene TRBV5-1; D not certain. V was pared by 1 base and J by 2 bases, with 9 bases between. The germline CDR1 and CDR2 sequences are SGHRS and YFSETQ. This CDR3 has 14 residues. CDR3 region: CASSLWQTNTEAFF. CDR3 DNA: TGCGCCAGCAGCTTGTGGCAGACTAACACTGAAGCTTTCTTT.

This clonotype has a count of ten or more. The V call is TRBV20-1, the J call TRBJ2-7; tentatively, D is TRBD2 (6 bases). The length of the CDR3 is 12 residues. Germline CDR1 is DFQATT and CDR2 is SNEGSKA (reference sequence). V was pared by 6 bases and J by 4 bases, with 13 bases between. The CDR3 loop reads CSARGAKYEQYF. The CDR3 bases are TGCAGTGCCCGCGGGGCTAAATACGAGCAGTACTTC.

To note about this clonotype: The junction differs from germline at one of its ends, possibly a read error. The chain has TRBV28 and TRBJ2-6; TRBD2 is a possible D gene (5 bases). CDR3 size: 13 residues. The germline V gene encodes CDR1 MDHEN and CDR2 SYDVKM. Here the CDR3 DNA reads TGTGCCAGCTCTAGCTCTGGGCCCAACGTCCTGACTTTC. Translated, it gives CASSSSGPNVLTF.

This clonotype was counted ten times or more. This chain joins TRBV28 and TRBJ2-7, with 8 bases identical to TRBD2. CDR1 and CDR2 from the germline V gene are MDHEN and SYDVKM. The CDR3 is 13 residues long. Unmatched junction bases numbered 7, after V lost 10 bases and J lost 2 bases. In nucleotides, the CDR3 is TGTGCCACCCGGGGGGGACTGACCTACGAGCAGTACTTC. Amino acids: CATRGGLTYEQYF. Filled out from reference TRBV28 and TRBJ2-7, the complete variable domain reads DVKVTQSSRYLVKRTGEKVFLECVQDMDHENMFWYRQDPGLGLRLIYFSYDVKMKEKGDIPEGYSVSREKKERFSLILESASTNQTSMYLCATRGGLTYEQYFGPGTRLTVT.

The rearrangement links TRBV30 to TRBJ1-1; the D gene is possibly TRBD1 (5 bases). V lost 3 bases to trimming and J lost 4 bases, with 12 bases between them. Looked up from germline, CDR1 is GTSNPN and CDR2 is SVGIG (reference sequence). CDR3 length: 13 residues. CDR3 coding DNA: TGTGCCTGGAGGAGAGTGGGGGGCACTGAAGCTTTCTTT. It translates to CAWRRVGGTEAFF.

This clonotype was counted only a few times. V usage is TRBV3-1 and J usage is TRBJ2-6; 9 bases map to TRBD1. The CDR3 loop spans 18 amino acids. Germline trimming cut 4 bases from V and 4 bases from J; bases unmatched to any gene: 11. CDR1 and CDR2 (germline): LGHDT, YNNKEL (reference sequence). CDR3 in DNA: TGTGCCAGCAGCCCAGGCGGGACAGGGTTCTCCGGGGCCAACGTCCTGACTTTC. It yields the protein CASSPGGTGFSGANVLTF.

To note about this clonotype: It is likely a read error, because the conserved phenylalanine at the end of the CDR3 is missing. The V call is TRBV27, the J call TRBJ1-1; unclear D gene. V was pared by 3 bases and J by 4 bases, with 6 bases between. There are 12 residues in the CDR3. The germline CDR1 and CDR2 sequences are MNHEY and SMNVEV (reference sequence). The CDR3 bases are TGTGCCAGCAGTTTTTTTGGCACTGAAGCTTTCTCT. Translated: CASSFFGTEAFS.

This rearrangement joins TRBV3-1 to TRBJ2-3; 7 bases map to TRBD2. V was clipped by 0 bases and J by 9 bases; unmatched bases: 12. Looked up from germline, CDR1 is LGHDT and CDR2 is YNNKEL (reference sequence). This CDR3 has 16 residues. CDR3 coding DNA: TGTGCCAGCAGCCAAGACGCGCGGGGGTTAATGCAGACGCAGTATTTT. This translates into CASSQDARGLMQTQYF.